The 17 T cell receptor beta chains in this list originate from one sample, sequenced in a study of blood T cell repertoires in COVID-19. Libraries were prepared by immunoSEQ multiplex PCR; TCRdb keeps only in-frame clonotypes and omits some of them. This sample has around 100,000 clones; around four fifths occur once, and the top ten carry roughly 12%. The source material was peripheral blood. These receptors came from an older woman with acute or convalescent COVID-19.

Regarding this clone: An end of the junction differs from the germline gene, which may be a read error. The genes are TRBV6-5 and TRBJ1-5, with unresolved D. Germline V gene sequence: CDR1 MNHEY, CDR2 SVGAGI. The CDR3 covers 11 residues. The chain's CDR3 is CASSSYQPQHF. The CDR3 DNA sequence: TGTGCCAGCAGTAGCTATCAGCCCCAGCATTTT.

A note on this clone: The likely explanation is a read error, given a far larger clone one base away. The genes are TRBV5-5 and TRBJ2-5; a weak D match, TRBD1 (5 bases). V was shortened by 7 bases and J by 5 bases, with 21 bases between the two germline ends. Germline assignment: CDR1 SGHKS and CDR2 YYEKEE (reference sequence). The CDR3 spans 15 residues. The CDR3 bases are TGTGCCAGCTGTTTAAACAGGTTTCCGCGGGAGACCCAGTACTTC. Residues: CASCLNRFPRETQYF. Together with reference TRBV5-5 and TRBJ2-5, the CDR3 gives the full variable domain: DAGVTQSPTHLIKTRGQQVTLRCSPISGHKSVSWYQQVLGQGPQFIFQYYEKEERGRGNFPDRFSARQFPNYSSELNVNALLLGDSALYLCASCLNRFPRETQYFGPGTRLLVL.

The DNA of the CDR3 is TGTGCCAGCAGCCCCCGACAGAGCAATCAGCCCCAGCATTTT. It encodes CASSPRQSNQPQHF. The chain employs TRBV2 and TRBJ1-5; perhaps TRBD1 as D (5 bases). V was trimmed by 6 bases and J by 1 base, leaving 10 bases between them. This CDR3 has 14 residues. Germline V gives CDR1 SNHLY, CDR2 FYNNEI.

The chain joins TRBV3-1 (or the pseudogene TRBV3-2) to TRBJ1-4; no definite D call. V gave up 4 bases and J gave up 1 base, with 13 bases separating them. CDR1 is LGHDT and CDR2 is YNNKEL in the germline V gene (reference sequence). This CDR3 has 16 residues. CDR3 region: CASSLAGLLTNEKLFF. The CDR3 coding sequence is TGTGCCAGCAGCCTGGCCGGACTACTAACTAATGAAAAACTGTTTTTT.

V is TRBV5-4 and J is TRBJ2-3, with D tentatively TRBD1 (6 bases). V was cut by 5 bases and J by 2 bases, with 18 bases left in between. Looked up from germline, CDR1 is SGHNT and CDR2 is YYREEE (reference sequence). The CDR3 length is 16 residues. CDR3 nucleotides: TGTGCCAGCAGTTTTTTCATCGGGACAACCACAGATACGCAGTATTTT. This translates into CASSFFIGTTTDTQYF.

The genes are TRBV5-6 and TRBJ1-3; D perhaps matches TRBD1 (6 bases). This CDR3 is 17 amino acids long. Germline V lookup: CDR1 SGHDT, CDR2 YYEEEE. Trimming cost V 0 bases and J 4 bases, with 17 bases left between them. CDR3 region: CASSLDRANRWGNTIYF. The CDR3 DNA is TGTGCCAGCAGCTTGGACAGGGCCAATCGATGGGGAAACACCATATATTTT.

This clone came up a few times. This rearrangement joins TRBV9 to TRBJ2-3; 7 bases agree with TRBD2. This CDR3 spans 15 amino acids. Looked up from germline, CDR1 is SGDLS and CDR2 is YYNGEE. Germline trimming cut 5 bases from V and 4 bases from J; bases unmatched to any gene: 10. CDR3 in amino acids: CASSRGGGLADTQYF. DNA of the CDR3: TGTGCCAGCAGTAGAGGCGGGGGTCTCGCAGATACGCAGTATTTT. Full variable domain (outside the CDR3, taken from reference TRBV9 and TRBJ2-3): DSGVTQTPKHLITATGQRVTLRCSPRSGDLSVYWYQQSLDQGLQFLIQYYNGEERAKGNILERFSAQQFPDLHSELNLSSLELGDSALYFCASSRGGGLADTQYFGPGTRLTVL.

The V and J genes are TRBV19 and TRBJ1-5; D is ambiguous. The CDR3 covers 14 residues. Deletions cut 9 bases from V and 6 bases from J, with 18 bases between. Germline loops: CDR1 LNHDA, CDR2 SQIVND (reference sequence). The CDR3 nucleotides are TGTGCCAGCGGCGGGCCGAATCCCAGTCAGCCCCAGCATTTT. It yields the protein CASGGPNPSQPQHF.

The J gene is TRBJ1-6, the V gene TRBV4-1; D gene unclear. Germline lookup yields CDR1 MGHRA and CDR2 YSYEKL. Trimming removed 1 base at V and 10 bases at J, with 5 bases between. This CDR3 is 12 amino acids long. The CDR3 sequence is CASSQVTSPLHF. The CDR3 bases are TGCGCCAGCAGCCAAGTAACATCACCCCTCCACTTT.

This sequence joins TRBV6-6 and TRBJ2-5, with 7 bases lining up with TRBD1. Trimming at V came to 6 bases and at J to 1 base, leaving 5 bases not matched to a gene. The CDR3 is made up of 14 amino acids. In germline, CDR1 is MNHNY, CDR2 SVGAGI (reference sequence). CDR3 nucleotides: TGTGCCAGCAGGTCGGGACAGAGCCAAGAGACCCAGTACTTC. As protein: CASRSGQSQETQYF.

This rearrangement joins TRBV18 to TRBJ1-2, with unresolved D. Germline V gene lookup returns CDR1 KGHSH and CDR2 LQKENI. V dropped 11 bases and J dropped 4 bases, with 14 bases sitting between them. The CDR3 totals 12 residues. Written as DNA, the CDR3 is TGTGCCGGGTTCGGTGGGAGCTATGGCTACACCTTC. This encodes CAGFGGSYGYTF.

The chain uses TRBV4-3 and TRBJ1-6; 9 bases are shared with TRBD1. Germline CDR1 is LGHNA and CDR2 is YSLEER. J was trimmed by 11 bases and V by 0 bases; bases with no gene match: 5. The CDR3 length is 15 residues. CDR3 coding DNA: TGCGCCAGCAGCCAAGAAGACAGGGGGATCACACCCCTCCACTTT. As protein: CASSQEDRGITPLHF.

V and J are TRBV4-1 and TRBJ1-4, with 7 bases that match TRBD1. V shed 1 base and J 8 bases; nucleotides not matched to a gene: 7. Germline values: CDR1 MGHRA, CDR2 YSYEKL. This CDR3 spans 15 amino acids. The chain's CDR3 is CASSQGQGEAEKLFF. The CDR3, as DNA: TGCGCCAGCAGCCAAGGACAGGGTGAGGCGGAAAAACTGTTTTTT.

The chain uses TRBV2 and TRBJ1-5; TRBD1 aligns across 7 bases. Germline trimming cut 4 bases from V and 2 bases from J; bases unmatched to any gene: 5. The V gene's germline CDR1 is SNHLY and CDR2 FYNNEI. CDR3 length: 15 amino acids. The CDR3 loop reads CASSGSTGGNQPQHF. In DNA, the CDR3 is TGTGCCAGCAGTGGTAGTACAGGGGGCAATCAGCCCCAGCATTTT.

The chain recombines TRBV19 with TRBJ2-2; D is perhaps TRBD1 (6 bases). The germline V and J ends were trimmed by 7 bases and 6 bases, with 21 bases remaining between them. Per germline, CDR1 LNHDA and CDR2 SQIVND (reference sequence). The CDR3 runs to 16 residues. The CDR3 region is CASTESGTLRAGELFF. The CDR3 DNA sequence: TGTGCCAGTACGGAATCCGGGACACTCCGGGCCGGGGAGCTGTTTTTT.

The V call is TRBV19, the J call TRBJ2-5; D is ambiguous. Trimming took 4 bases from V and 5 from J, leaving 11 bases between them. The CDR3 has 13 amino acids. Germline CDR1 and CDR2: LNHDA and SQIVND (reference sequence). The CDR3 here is CASSTGDGETQYF. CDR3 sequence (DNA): TGTGCCAGTAGTACCGGTGACGGGGAGACCCAGTACTTC.

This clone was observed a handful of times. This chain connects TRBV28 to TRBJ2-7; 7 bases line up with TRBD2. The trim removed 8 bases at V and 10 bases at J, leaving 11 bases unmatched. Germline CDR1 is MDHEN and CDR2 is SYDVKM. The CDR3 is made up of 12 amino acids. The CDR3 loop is CASGAGVTSQYV. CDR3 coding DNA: TGTGCCAGCGGGGCGGGGGTAACAAGCCAGTACGTC.